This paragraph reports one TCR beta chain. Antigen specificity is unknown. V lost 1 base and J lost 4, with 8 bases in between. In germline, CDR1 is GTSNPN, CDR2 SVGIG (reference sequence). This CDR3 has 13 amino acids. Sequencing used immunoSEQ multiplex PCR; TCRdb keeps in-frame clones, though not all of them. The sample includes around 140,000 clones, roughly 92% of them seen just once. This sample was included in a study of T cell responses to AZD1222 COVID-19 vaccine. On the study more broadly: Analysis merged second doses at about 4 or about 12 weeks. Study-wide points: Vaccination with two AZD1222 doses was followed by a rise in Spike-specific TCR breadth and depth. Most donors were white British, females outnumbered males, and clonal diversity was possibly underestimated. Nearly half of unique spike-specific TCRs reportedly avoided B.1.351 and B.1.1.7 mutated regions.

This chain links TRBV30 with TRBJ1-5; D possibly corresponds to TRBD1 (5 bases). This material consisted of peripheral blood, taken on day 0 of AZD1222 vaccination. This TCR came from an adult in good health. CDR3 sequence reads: CAWSDRTNQPQHF. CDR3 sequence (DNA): TGTGCCTGGAGTGACAGGACGAATCAGCCCCAGCATTTT. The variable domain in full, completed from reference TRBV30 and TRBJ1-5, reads SQTIHQWPATLVQPVGSPLSLECTVEGTSNPNLYWYRQAAGRGLQLLFYSVGIGQISSEVPQNLSASRPQDRQFILSSKKLLLSDSGFYLCAWSDRTNQPQHFGDGTRLSIL.